These 26 T cell receptor beta chains originate from one sample sequenced in a study of blood T cell repertoires in COVID-19. The assay was immunoSEQ multiplex PCR, and TCRdb's table has in-frame clones only and misses some. The table shows a few hundred thousand clones, with more than 65% occurring only once. The sample was peripheral blood. Every receptor here comes from a woman aged 40 to 49 who had recovered from COVID-19.

This clone was recorded only once. The genes are TRBV4-3 and TRBJ2-3; maybe TRBD2 (5 bases). V lost 0 bases to trimming and J lost 4 bases, with 17 bases between them. The germline V gene encodes CDR1 LGHNA and CDR2 YSLEER. This CDR3 spans 17 amino acids. The CDR3 nucleotides are TGCGCCAGCAGCCAAGATAGCGCAGCCGGTAGTCCAGATACGCAGTATTTT. Amino acid sequence: CASSQDSAAGSPDTQYF.

There are a few counts of this clone. The chain has TRBV11-3 and TRBJ2-7; D perhaps matches TRBD2 (6 bases). The CDR3 sequence is 13 residues long. Germline CDR1 SGHNT, CDR2 YENEEA. V was cut by 8 bases and J by 3 bases, with 14 bases left in between. CDR3 coding DNA: TGTGCCAGCGCGGGACGAATCCTCTACGAGCAGTACTTC. Its protein product is CASAGRILYEQYF.

This clone has more than one count but fewer than ten. The chain employs TRBV5-6 and TRBJ2-2; D not certain. This CDR3 is 13 amino acids long. V dropped 7 bases and J dropped 3 bases, with 10 bases sitting between them. CDR1 is SGHDT and CDR2 is YYEEEE in the germline V gene. CDR3 in DNA: TGTGCCAGCCGCGAGGTCCACACCGGGGAGCTGTTTTTT. Protein: CASREVHTGELFF.

This clone appeared a few times. The chain employs TRBV9 and TRBJ2-4, with D perhaps matching TRBD1 (5 bases). V gave up 7 bases and J gave up 0 bases, with 14 bases separating them. The CDR3 is made up of 15 amino acids. The germline CDR1 and CDR2 sequences are SGDLS and YYNGEE. The CDR3 nucleotides read TGTGCCAGCTCTGCAGGGAATCTAGCCAAAAACATTCAGTACTTC. Translated: CASSAGNLAKNIQYF.

The CDR3 sequence: CASRSTGRGYGYTF. The CDR3, as DNA: TGTGCCAGCAGGAGCACAGGTAGGGGCTATGGCTACACCTTC. The gene calls are TRBV5-6 and TRBJ1-2; possible D gene TRBD1, 5 bases. The CDR3 sequence is 14 residues long. The germline CDR1 and CDR2 sequences are SGHDT and YYEEEE. The V end lost 5 bases, the J end lost 4 bases, and 15 bases lay between the germline ends.

The chain couples TRBV7-2 to TRBJ1-4, with D possibly TRBD1 on 5 matching bases. The V end lost 5 bases, the J end lost 5 bases, and 9 bases lay between the germline ends. Per the germline V gene, CDR1 is SGHTA and CDR2 is FQGNSA. The CDR3 loop spans 13 amino acids. This chain's CDR3 is CASSPTVNEKLFF. CDR3 DNA sequence: TGTGCCAGCAGCCCGACAGTGAATGAAAAACTGTTTTTT.

In its sample, this clone was seen once. The gene calls are TRBV10-3 and TRBJ2-1; D might be TRBD2 (5 bases). Germline V CDR1 and CDR2: ENHRY, SYGVKD. This CDR3 is built from 12 residues. V gave up 3 bases and J gave up 8 bases, with 8 bases separating them. For the CDR3, the DNA is TGTGCCATCAGTGAAACTAGTGATGAGCAGTTCTTC. Amino acid sequence: CAISETSDEQFF.

J is TRBJ2-7 and V is TRBV18; tentative D call: TRBD2 (6 bases). Trimming removed 5 bases at V and 4 bases at J, with 12 bases between. The CDR3 is made up of 13 amino acids. Germline CDR1 reads KGHSH; CDR2 reads LQKENI. CDR3 nucleotide sequence: TGTGCCAGCTCAACCGGGACTTCTTACGAGCAGTACTTC. Its protein product is CASSTGTSYEQYF.

V and J are TRBV5-5 and TRBJ2-3, with a weak D call TRBD1 (6 bases). The germline V and J ends were trimmed by 4 bases and 0 bases, with 15 bases remaining between them. Germline V CDR1 and CDR2: SGHKS, YYEKEE (reference sequence). The CDR3 runs to 16 residues. CDR3 DNA sequence: TGTGCCAGCAGCGGAGGTTCAGGGGCTAGCACAGATACGCAGTATTTT. Translated: CASSGGSGASTDTQYF.

As concerns this clone: This CDR3 is also generated by other DNA sequences in the sample. The gene calls are TRBV12-3 or TRBV12-4 and TRBJ2-5; D is perhaps TRBD2 (5 bases). V lost 4 bases and J 3 bases, leaving 6 bases between the germline ends. The CDR3 loop spans 12 amino acids. The CDR3 protein is CASSWGEETQYF. For the CDR3, the DNA is TGTGCCAGCAGTTGGGGAGAAGAGACCCAGTACTTC.

This chain links TRBV5-8 with TRBJ2-7; 12 bases are shared with TRBD1. Looked up from germline, CDR1 is SGHTS and CDR2 is YDEGEE. V was pared by 4 bases and J by 4 bases, with 18 bases of the junction left unmatched. The CDR3 consists of 19 residues. DNA of the CDR3: TGTGCCAGCAGCCCGTTTTCCGGGACAGGGGGCAAAGGATGGTACGAGCAGTACTTC. Amino acid sequence: CASSPFSGTGGKGWYEQYF.

The chain recombines TRBV9 with TRBJ2-2, with D hard to call. The CDR3 is 11 amino acids. Between the trimmed V and J ends, which lost 3 bases and 7 bases, there was a span of 4 bases. Germline lookup yields CDR1 SGDLS and CDR2 YYNGEE. The CDR3 region is CASSGGGELFF. In DNA, the CDR3 is TGTGCCAGCAGCGGCGGCGGGGAGCTGTTTTTT.

The chain has TRBV2 and TRBJ2-7; 8 bases align to TRBD1. The CDR3 is 13 amino acids. The V gene end was trimmed by 6 bases and the J gene end by 3 bases; junction bases not matched to a gene: 4. CDR1 SNHLY and CDR2 FYNNEI come from the germline V gene. This CDR3 reads CASRRDRNYEQYF. The CDR3 DNA reads TGTGCCAGCAGGCGGGACAGGAACTACGAGCAGTACTTC.

Only one count was recorded for this clone. The V and J genes are TRBV6-5 and TRBJ1-2, with D maybe TRBD1 (6 bases). This CDR3 has 12 residues. CDR1 and CDR2 (germline): MNHEY, SVGAGI. V was clipped by 6 bases and J by 13 bases, with 18 bases between them. CDR3 DNA sequence: TGTGCCAGCAGCCTCCGGGGGGGGCCTTCCACCTTC. It yields the protein CASSLRGGPSTF.

The chain is built from TRBV7-9 and TRBJ2-1; 11 bases agree with TRBD1. CDR1 is SEHNR, CDR2 FQNEAQ, per germline (reference sequence). CDR3 length: 15 amino acids. V trimming: 5 bases; J trimming: 6 bases; junction bases outside the gene matches: 6. The CDR3 is CASSRRGTGGNEQFF. The CDR3 bases are TGTGCCAGCAGCCGGCGGGGGACAGGGGGCAATGAGCAGTTCTTC.

The gene calls are TRBV6-5 and TRBJ2-7; the match to TRBD1 covers 8 bases. Germline assignment: CDR1 MNHEY and CDR2 SVGAGI. CDR3 length equals 12 residues. V gave up 7 bases and J gave up 6 bases; unmatched junction bases: 5. CDR3 region: CASTKQGGEQYF. In DNA, the CDR3 is TGTGCCAGCACCAAACAGGGGGGCGAGCAGTACTTC.

On this clone: With a much larger clone just one base away, this may be a read error. This chain uses TRBV6-5 with TRBJ1-1; D not resolved. Trimming removed 7 bases at V and 1 base at J, with 4 bases between. The CDR3 totals 11 residues. Per the germline V gene, CDR1 is MNHEY and CDR2 is SVGAGI. The CDR3 DNA reads as TGTGCCAGCACCCAGAACACTGAAGCTTTCTTT. Protein: CASTQNTEAFF.

J is TRBJ1-5 and V is TRBV11-3, with D possibly TRBD1 on 5 matching bases. The V and J ends lost 4 bases and 5 bases respectively, with 9 bases between them. Germline V lookup: CDR1 SGHNT, CDR2 YENEEA. The CDR3 is 13 residues long. The CDR3 loop reads CASSSAGDQPQHF. The CDR3 region has the DNA TGTGCCAGCAGCTCCGCGGGGGATCAGCCCCAGCATTTT.

This chain connects TRBV19 to TRBJ2-5; D perhaps matches TRBD2 (6 bases). CDR1 LNHDA and CDR2 SQIVND come from the germline V gene (reference sequence). V dropped 5 bases and J dropped 0 bases, with 13 bases sitting between them. The CDR3 contains 15 residues. This CDR3 is CASSLTREYQETQYF. CDR3 DNA sequence: TGTGCCAGTAGTCTGACTCGGGAGTACCAAGAGACCCAGTACTTC.

This chain links TRBV4-3 with TRBJ2-2; 9 nucleotides match TRBD2. The V and J ends lost 1 base and 5 bases, in that order; junction bases with no gene match: 11. The CDR3 has 18 residues. Germline V gives CDR1 LGHNA, CDR2 YSLEER. The CDR3 reads CASSQGGWVAGVTGELFF. In DNA, the CDR3 is TGCGCCAGCAGCCAAGGGGGGTGGGTAGCGGGGGTTACCGGGGAGCTGTTTTTT.

The genes are TRBV30 and TRBJ1-4; 9 positions match TRBD1. The CDR3 length is 15 residues. V shed 2 bases, J shed 7 bases, and the junction held 8 bases outside the gene matches. Germline assignment: CDR1 GTSNPN and CDR2 SVGIG (reference sequence). The CDR3 region has the DNA TGTGCCTGGAGTAAAACAGGGGGCGCGGGTGAAAAACTGTTTTTT. Amino acid sequence: CAWSKTGGAGEKLFF.

The CDR3 is CASSLTGANTEAFF. In DNA form, the CDR3 reads TGTGCCAGCAGCTTGACAGGGGCGAACACTGAAGCTTTCTTT. The rearrangement links TRBV11-3 to TRBJ1-1, with TRBD1 identical over 8 bases. V was pared by 3 bases and J by 1 base, with 1 base of the junction left unmatched. Looked up from germline, CDR1 is SGHNT and CDR2 is YENEEA. The CDR3 sequence is 14 residues long.

The chain links TRBV5-4 to TRBJ1-1; 10 bases fit TRBD1. CDR1 and CDR2 (germline): SGHNT, YYREEE (reference sequence). The CDR3 has 17 amino acids. After removal of 4 bases from V and 2 bases from J, the junction contained 11 bases not matched to a gene. The CDR3 protein is CASSPEGQGYFNTEAFF. The CDR3 DNA follows: TGTGCCAGCAGCCCCGAGGGACAGGGGTATTTCAACACTGAAGCTTTCTTT.

The chain carries TRBV3-1 (or the pseudogene TRBV3-2) and TRBJ1-4; TRBD1 is a possible D gene (6 bases). Germline loops: CDR1 LGHDT, CDR2 YNNKEL (reference sequence). This CDR3 comprises 20 residues. V gave up 0 bases and J gave up 5 bases, with 25 bases separating them. Here the CDR3 reads CASSQETGLRPPNENEKLFF. The CDR3 coding sequence is TGTGCCAGCAGCCAAGAAACAGGGCTCCGTCCCCCCAACGAGAATGAAAAACTGTTTTTT.

This rearrangement joins TRBV24-1 to TRBJ2-1; the D is unclear. The CDR3 loop spans 13 amino acids. Trimming removed 9 bases from V and 7 bases from J, with 15 bases in between. The germline V gene encodes CDR1 KGHDR and CDR2 SFDVKD. This CDR3 reads CATLGSGANEQFF. For the CDR3, the DNA is TGTGCCACCCTCGGGTCGGGTGCGAATGAGCAGTTCTTC.

This clone was observed a single time. This rearrangement joins TRBV11-2 to TRBJ2-5, with 8 positions matching TRBD2. The CDR3 totals 14 residues. Germline assignment: CDR1 SGHAT and CDR2 FQNNGV. Losses at the gene ends were 5 bases for V and 10 bases for J; bases not matched to a gene: 12. For the CDR3, the DNA is TGTGCCAGCAGCCCGCTAGCGGCCGGGGGGGACCAGTACTTC. This gives the protein CASSPLAAGGDQYF.